This TCR beta chain comes out of a study of blood T cell repertoires in COVID-19 (dated by TCRdb to the early 2020s). In terms of the full investigation: Collaborator samples came from the United States, Italy and Spain and covered acute and convalescent phases of COVID-19. The sample metadata nearly always contained a de-identified subject ID, COVID-19 status, age in years and sex. Where HLA class I and class II types were available, the types were taken from metadata supplied by the sample provider, not from assay-based typing. Subjects who had been exposed to COVID-19, were actively infected with it, or had recovered from it provided the deeply sampled blood TCRbeta repertoires that made up the dataset. Samples were obtained from the ongoing ImmuneRACE study (first 160 participants) and from some 1,300 subjects provided by 6 global collaborators. The repertoires were made available in a free public database intended to serve as a resource for research on the immune response to SARS-CoV-2. The prospective study material was composed of cDNA or gDNA derived from T cells, B-cell-depleted T cells, or PBMCs.

V drops 1 base and J drops 8 bases, leaving 8 bases in between. Taken from cysteine to phenylalanine, the CDR3 has 13 residues. Only CDR3 DNA is held: 39 bases, read in frame from base 1. From the germline V gene (reference sequence), CDR1 is LGHDT and CDR2 is YNNKEL. Another Seattle source contributed samples from volunteer blood donors who had recovered from COVID-19. The collaborating institutions used their own protocols to collect whole blood in K2EDTA tubes. For TCRbeta analysis, collaborators shipped samples in one of three forms: frozen whole blood, isolated PBMCs, or DNA extracted from either of those sample types. Overall results and qualifications from the work: How much clinical and demographic metadata was included differed by source and by participant, and the metadata was provided uncurated.

The immunoSEQ Assay, a bias-controlled multiplex PCR, was used to amplify TCRbeta CDR3 regions from genomic DNA. For the original study's pipeline: The number of nucleated cells in each sample was estimated from the amplification of reference gene primers within the assay. To quantify the absolute abundance of each unique TCRbeta CDR3 rearrangement, sequence reads were collapsed and filtered. For each sample, productive Simpson clonality was calculated as the square root of Simpson's diversity index across productive rearrangements. The table was pulled from immuneACCESS by TCRdb, which kept in-frame rearrangements only. Such tables lose some clones; where checked, under half of the loss comes from unresolved V genes, and the rest has no known cause. V, J and clone size were drawn from that table, and D and trimming were deduced from the DNA. In all, the sample holds 250,000 or so clones, and approximately 82% of those were seen once. The ten biggest clones cover 1.5% to 2% of the sample.

Comments on this clone: Its recognized antigen is unknown. Base qualities are not provided; no much larger clone lies one nucleotide away.

Sequenced input: peripheral blood. This clonotype was sampled from a man aged 25 to 40 who had recovered from COVID-19. The sequence joins TRBV3-1 (or the pseudogene TRBV3-2) to TRBJ1-4; the D gene cannot be resolved reliably. The CDR3 protein sequence reads: CASSQVTGEKLFF. The DNA sequence is as follows: TGTGCCAGCAGCCAAGTAACGGGAGAAAAACTGTTTTTT.